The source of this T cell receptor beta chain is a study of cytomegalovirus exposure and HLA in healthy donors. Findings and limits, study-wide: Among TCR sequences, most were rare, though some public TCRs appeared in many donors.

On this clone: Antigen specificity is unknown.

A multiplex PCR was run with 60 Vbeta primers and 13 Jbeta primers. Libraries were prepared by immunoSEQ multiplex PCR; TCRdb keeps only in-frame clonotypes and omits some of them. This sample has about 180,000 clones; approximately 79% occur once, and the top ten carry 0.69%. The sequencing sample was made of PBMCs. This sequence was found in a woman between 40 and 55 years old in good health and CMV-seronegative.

CDR3 residues: CASGRFEAQHF. DNA of the CDR3: TGTGCTAGTGGTCGCTTCGAGGCCCAGCATTTT. The V and J genes are TRBV12-5 and TRBJ1-5, with D hard to call. The CDR3 loop spans 11 amino acids. The ends were cut back, 5 bases at V and 11 bases at J, with 10 bases in the middle. Per the germline V gene, CDR1 is LGHNT and CDR2 is FRNRAP.